The rows below give T cell receptor beta chains drawn from one sample of a study of OX40 agonist ivuxolimab in advanced cancers. Libraries were prepared by immunoSEQ multiplex PCR; TCRdb keeps only in-frame clonotypes and omits some of them. The sample gives 65,000 to 75,000 clones, more than 70% of which show up once; approximately 0.99% is in the top ten. The sequencing here drew on CD4+ or CD8+ T cells sorted from blood, taken in a trial of the OX40 agonist ivuxolimab. All receptors derive from an adult with an advanced solid tumor such as melanoma, head and neck, liver or kidney cancer. The CDR3 runs from the conserved cysteine through the conserved F or W. D genes are given only for firm matches. Clone size is shown for a subset of rows, as once, few, many or a class of expanded clone.

V	size	D	J	CDR3	DNA
TRBV14	-	-	TRBJ1-6	CASSQGGGVSPLHF	TGTGCCAGCAGCCAAGGTGGTGGGGTCTCACCCCTCCACTTT
TRBV5-1	-	TRBD1	TRBJ1-1	CASSLNGRQGSTEAFF	TGCGCCAGCAGCTTGAATGGGCGACAGGGGAGCACTGAAGCTTTCTTT
TRBV7-2	-	TRBD2	TRBJ2-5	CASSLHSSGVETQYF	TGTGCCAGCAGCCTACACTCCAGCGGGGTTGAGACCCAGTACTTC
TRBV13	-	-	TRBJ1-6	CASSFITGGIHF	TGTGCCAGCAGCTTTATAACGGGGGGGATACACTTT
TRBV7-8	-	TRBD1	TRBJ1-5	CASSSGQGKQPQHF	TGTGCCAGCAGCTCAGGACAGGGAAAACAGCCCCAGCATTTT
TRBV25-1	few	TRBD1	TRBJ2-7	CASLQGAGEQYF	TGTGCCAGCCTGCAGGGGGCAGGTGAGCAGTACTTC
TRBV30	-	-	TRBJ1-1	CAWSVRENTEAFF	TGTGCCTGGAGTGTCAGGGAGAACACTGAAGCTTTCTTT
TRBV6-1	-	TRBD1	TRBJ2-7	CASSEALAAGGVSEQYF	TGTGCCAGCAGTGAAGCTTTAGCGGCAGGGGGCGTGTCCGAGCAGTACTTC
TRBV7-9	-	TRBD1	TRBJ1-4	CASSLPTGMGEKLFF	TGTGCCAGCAGCTTACCGACAGGGATGGGCGAAAAACTGTTTTTT
TRBV6-5	-	-	TRBJ2-2	CASSTRGYAGGELFF	TGTGCCAGCAGTACAAGGGGCTACGCCGGTGGGGAGCTGTTTTTT
TRBV29-1	-	-	TRBJ1-2	CSVDTVNYGYTF	TGCAGCGTTGATACAGTCAACTATGGCTACACCTTC
TRBV6-1	once	TRBD2	TRBJ2-7	CASSESGTLYEQYF	TGTGCCAGCAGTGAAAGCGGGACTCTTTACGAGCAGTACTTC
TRBV18	few	TRBD1	TRBJ1-4	CASRTGIEEKLFF	TGTGCCAGCCGGACAGGGATTGAAGAAAAACTGTTTTTT
TRBV6-1	-	-	TRBJ1-1	CASSEYLYTEAFF	TGTGCCAGCAGTGAGTACCTGTACACTGAAGCTTTCTTT
TRBV7-2	-	TRBD1	TRBJ1-1	CASSSRTGNTEAFF	TGTGCCAGCAGCAGCCGGACAGGGAACACTGAAGCTTTCTTT
TRBV7-6	-	-	TRBJ1-5	CASSLDTQGRPQHF	TGTGCCAGCAGCTTAGACACACAAGGACGACCCCAGCATTTT
TRBV5-4	-	-	TRBJ2-1	CASSSKDGTYNEQFF	TGTGCCAGCAGCTCAAAGGACGGAACCTACAATGAGCAGTTCTTC
TRBV2	-	-	TRBJ2-1	CASSGGGYNEQFF	TGTGCCAGCAGTGGGGGCGGATACAATGAGCAGTTCTTC
TRBV6-1	-	-	TRBJ2-5	CASSERGLLQETQYF	TGTGCCAGCAGTGAACGCGGGCTACTCCAAGAGACCCAGTACTTC
TRBV6-6	-	TRBD1	TRBJ2-7	CATRDRTYYEQYF	TGTGCCACTCGGGACAGGACGTACTACGAGCAGTACTTC
TRBV6-1	-	TRBD1	TRBJ1-6	CASSDRTGGNSPLHF	TGTGCCAGCAGTGACCGGACAGGGGGGAATTCACCCCTCCACTTT
TRBV28	-	-	TRBJ2-7	CASSSDYEQYF	TGTGCCAGCAGTTCTGACTACGAGCAGTACTTC
TRBV6-1	once	TRBD1	TRBJ1-1	CASSPRGPEAFF	TGTGCCAGCAGTCCCAGGGGGCCTGAAGCTTTCTTT
TRBV6-6	-	TRBD2	TRBJ2-1	CASSSGTSLYNEQFF	TGTGCCAGCAGTTCCGGGACTAGTCTCTACAATGAGCAGTTCTTC
TRBV19	-	-	TRBJ2-5	CASSRGTRETQYF	TGTGCCAGTAGTCGGGGGACTCGAGAGACCCAGTACTTC
TRBV5-4	-	-	TRBJ2-3	CASRTLQGGTDTQYF	TGTGCCAGCAGGACTCTACAGGGTGGCACAGATACGCAGTATTTT
TRBV7-9	-	-	TRBJ1-2	CASPPNGGGSYGYTF	TGTGCCAGCCCCCCGAACGGTGGCGGTTCCTATGGCTACACCTTC
TRBV2	few	-	TRBJ1-6	CASSVQSNSPLHF	TGTGCCAGCAGTGTTCAGAGTAATTCACCCCTCCACTTT
TRBV5-1	-	-	TRBJ2-3	CASSLLATSTDTQYF	TGCGCCAGCAGCTTATTAGCGACTAGCACAGATACGCAGTATTTT
TRBV10-2	once	TRBD1	TRBJ1-3	CASSESGGRGNTIYF	TGCGCCAGCTCAGAGTCGGGGGGCAGGGGGAACACCATATATTTT
TRBV6-1	few	-	TRBJ2-1	CASTPEVGVYNEQFF	TGTGCCAGCACCCCGGAAGTCGGGGTGTACAATGAGCAGTTCTTC
TRBV20-1	-	-	TRBJ2-1	CSARASAEQFF	TGCAGTGCTAGGGCCTCAGCGGAGCAGTTCTTC
TRBV5-4	once	TRBD1	TRBJ2-3	CASSIRQGGSTDTQYF	TGTGCCAGCAGCATCCGACAGGGGGGTAGCACAGATACGCAGTATTTT
TRBV6-6	-	-	TRBJ1-6	CASGELRQGSSPLHF	TGTGCCAGCGGCGAACTGAGGCAGGGCTCTTCACCCCTCCACTTT
TRBV5-4	-	-	TRBJ2-3	CASSLSTGTPYGDTQYF	TGTGCCAGCAGCCTATCGACCGGGACTCCCTATGGAGATACGCAGTATTTT
TRBV7-2	-	-	TRBJ1-2	CASSSRGGNGYTF	TGTGCCAGCAGCTCTAGAGGGGGAAATGGCTACACCTTC
TRBV7-8	-	-	TRBJ1-5	CASSLALDNQPQHF	TGTGCCAGCAGCTTAGCACTCGACAATCAGCCCCAGCATTTT
TRBV18	-	-	TRBJ2-2	CASSPRTQGGELFF	TGTGCCAGCTCACCCCGGACACAGGGAGGGGAGCTGTTTTTT
TRBV6-1	-	-	TRBJ1-2	CASSDVGQGTYGYTF	TGTGCCAGCAGTGATGTAGGCCAGGGGACCTATGGCTACACCTTC
TRBV2	-	TRBD1	TRBJ2-5	CASRDRGGETQYF	TGTGCCAGCAGGGACAGGGGCGGCGAGACCCAGTACTTC